A single sample gave rise to the 25 T cell receptor beta chains below, sequenced in a study of blood T cell repertoires in COVID-19. The data were produced by immunoSEQ multiplex PCR, yet TCRdb's version contains in-frame clones alone and is incomplete. The sample contains 68,000 or so clones, 70% to 90% of which appear only once. The specimen was peripheral blood. These TCRs come from a woman in her 50s with COVID-19, enrolled during active disease.

The chain links TRBV28 to TRBJ1-5, with TRBD1 matching over 7 bases. The V gene end was trimmed by 2 bases and the J gene end by 0 bases; junction bases not matched to a gene: 4. In germline, CDR1 is MDHEN, CDR2 SYDVKM. The CDR3 is 16 amino acids. This CDR3 is CASSLGSGGSNQPQHF. CDR3 nucleotide sequence: TGTGCCAGCAGTTTAGGGTCAGGGGGTAGCAATCAGCCCCAGCATTTT. Combining the CDR3 with reference TRBV28 and TRBJ1-5 gives the whole variable domain DVKVTQSSRYLVKRTGEKVFLECVQDMDHENMFWYRQDPGLGLRLIYFSYDVKMKEKGDIPEGYSVSREKKERFSLILESASTNQTSMYLCASSLGSGGSNQPQHFGDGTRLSIL.

V gene TRBV7-2 combines with J gene TRBJ2-2; unclear D gene. Trimming pared 0 bases from V and 3 bases from J, leaving 8 bases between. This CDR3 comprises 15 residues. Germline CDR1 and CDR2: SGHTA and FQGNSA. The CDR3 nucleotides are TGTGCCAGCAGCTTAGCGATTACAGACACCGGGGAGCTGTTTTTT. Translation: CASSLAITDTGELFF.

In its sample, this clone was seen a few times. The chain joins TRBV10-3 to TRBJ2-7, with D possibly TRBD1 on 6 matching bases. This CDR3 region has 15 residues. In germline, CDR1 is ENHRY, CDR2 SYGVKD. Deletions cut 3 bases from V and 1 base from J, with 13 bases between. CDR3 in DNA: TGTGCCATCAGTGAAAGGGACACACTATCCTACGAGCAGTACTTC. This gives the protein CAISERDTLSYEQYF.

V gene TRBV7-3 combines with J gene TRBJ2-7; tentative D call: TRBD1 (5 bases). The germline gives CDR1 SGHTA, CDR2 FQGTGA. Trimming removed 2 bases at V and 3 bases at J, with 14 bases between. The CDR3 sequence is 15 residues long. The CDR3 nucleotides are TGTGCCAGCAGCTTAGGCCCTAGGGGTCTCTACGAGCAGTACTTC. It is translated as CASSLGPRGLYEQYF.

The CDR3 sequence is CASKPGQVNTGELFF. The CDR3 DNA reads TGTGCCAGTAAGCCGGGACAGGTGAACACCGGGGAGCTGTTTTTT. This chain uses TRBV19 with TRBJ2-2, with 8 bases fitting TRBD1. V shed 7 bases and J 1 base; nucleotides not matched to a gene: 5. This CDR3 spans 15 amino acids. The V gene's germline CDR1 is LNHDA and CDR2 SQIVND (reference sequence).

V gene TRBV20-1 combines with J gene TRBJ2-7; possibly TRBD1 for D (7 bases). Trimming pared 3 bases from V and 7 bases from J, leaving 19 bases between. The length of the CDR3 is 14 residues. Germline V lookup: CDR1 DFQATT, CDR2 SNEGSKA (reference sequence). The CDR3 loop is CSASLGQVAGEQYF. CDR3 nucleotide sequence: TGCAGTGCTAGTTTAGGACAGGTCGCGGGGGAGCAGTACTTC.

The J gene is TRBJ2-2, the V gene TRBV7-9; 7 bases match TRBD1. Unmatched junction bases numbered 5, after V lost 4 bases and J lost 6 bases. CDR3 length: 14 residues. CDR1 is SEHNR, CDR2 FQNEAQ, per germline (reference sequence). Written as DNA, the CDR3 is TGTGCCAGCAGCTATCTAACAGGGGCCGGGGAGCTGTTTTTT. This gives the protein CASSYLTGAGELFF.

The chain employs TRBV28 and TRBJ2-3, with 10 bases fitting TRBD2. The length of the CDR3 is 15 residues. V shed 8 bases and J 8 bases; nucleotides not matched to a gene: 13. Germline V lookup: CDR1 MDHEN, CDR2 SYDVKM. CDR3 DNA: TGTGCCAGCTGTCCTAGCGGGAGTAGTACGGCTACGCAGTATTTT. Its protein product is CASCPSGSSTATQYF.

This chain joins TRBV30 and TRBJ1-1; TRBD1 might be the D (5 bases). CDR3 size: 15 residues. Looked up from germline, CDR1 is GTSNPN and CDR2 is SVGIG (reference sequence). Trimming pared 2 bases from V and 5 bases from J, leaving 18 bases between. CDR3 sequence: CAWSPLGGYQTEAFF. The DNA for the CDR3 is TGTGCCTGGAGTCCCCTGGGGGGATATCAGACTGAAGCTTTCTTT.

This clone was seen only once. The rearrangement uses TRBV7-6 and TRBJ2-7; 10 bases agree with TRBD2. The V gene end was trimmed by 6 bases and the J gene end by 4 bases; junction bases not matched to a gene: 18. Per the germline V gene, CDR1 is SGHVS and CDR2 is FNYEAQ. The CDR3 sequence is 18 residues long. CDR3 DNA sequence: TGTGCCAGCAGTGACCCAGCCCGAACTAGCGGGACCCATTACGAGCAGTACTTC. Translation gives CASSDPARTSGTHYEQYF.

The chain joins TRBV12-5 to TRBJ1-2, with a possible D match to TRBD1 (6 bases). V was shortened by 3 bases and J by 2 bases, with 7 bases between the two germline ends. The CDR3 is 13 amino acids. CDR1 and CDR2 (germline): LGHNT, FRNRAP. DNA of the CDR3: TGTGCTAGTGGTTTAACAGGGAACTATGGCTACACCTTC. Translation gives CASGLTGNYGYTF.

The CDR3 sequence: CASSFPDIYGYTF. For the CDR3, the DNA is TGTGCCAGCAGTTTTCCGGACATCTATGGCTACACCTTC. This chain uses TRBV28 with TRBJ1-2; maybe TRBD1 (5 bases). V was pared by 3 bases and J by 4 bases, with 9 bases between. CDR1 is MDHEN and CDR2 is SYDVKM in the germline V gene. The CDR3 has 13 residues.

The gene calls are TRBV6-1 and TRBJ1-1; D is possibly TRBD1 (6 bases). Germline V lookup: CDR1 MNHNS, CDR2 SASEGT. The CDR3 sequence is 14 residues long. Trimming shortened V by 6 bases and J by 1 base, and 12 bases separated the two germline ends. Here the CDR3 reads CASRLGTRNTEAFF. The CDR3 region has the DNA TGTGCCAGCAGGCTCGGGACACGGAACACTGAAGCTTTCTTT.

The chain links TRBV27 to TRBJ2-7, with D perhaps TRBD2 (6 bases). Per the germline V gene, CDR1 is MNHEY and CDR2 is SMNVEV (reference sequence). CDR3 size: 14 residues. Trimming removed 6 bases from V and 6 bases from J, with 18 bases in between. CDR3 coding DNA: TGTGCCAGCAGACAAGGACTACCTCCGGGCGAGCAGTACTTC. It encodes CASRQGLPPGEQYF.

V is TRBV11-3 and J is TRBJ2-1, with D maybe TRBD2 (6 bases). The V end lost 5 bases, the J end lost 0 bases, and 11 bases lay between the germline ends. The CDR3 has 15 amino acids. Germline CDR1 is SGHNT and CDR2 is YENEEA. The CDR3 DNA is TGTGCCAGCAGCAGTAGCGGTAGCTCCTACAATGAGCAGTTCTTC. Encoded protein: CASSSSGSSYNEQFF.

This chain connects TRBV6-2 or TRBV6-3 to TRBJ2-1; no firm D call. The CDR3 spans 11 residues. The germline gives CDR1 MNHEY, CDR2 SVGEGT. Trimming pared 1 base from V and 9 bases from J, leaving 4 bases between. In DNA, the CDR3 is TGTGCCAGCAGTTACTACGGTGAGCAGTTCTTC. Its protein is CASSYYGEQFF.

The chain carries TRBV11-3 and TRBJ1-1; 7 bases match TRBD1. This CDR3 has 15 amino acids. Unmatched junction bases numbered 6, after V lost 2 bases and J lost 3 bases. Germline CDR1 and CDR2: SGHNT and YENEEA. This chain's CDR3 is CASSLSPGGYTEAFF. CDR3 coding DNA: TGTGCCAGCAGCTTATCTCCAGGGGGATACACTGAAGCTTTCTTT.

V gene TRBV27 combines with J gene TRBJ2-7, with a possible D match to TRBD1 (6 bases). The V end was cut by 5 bases, the J end by 5 bases, with 10 bases between. The CDR3 has 12 amino acids. From germline, CDR1 is MNHEY and CDR2 SMNVEV (reference sequence). The CDR3 nucleotides read TGTGCCAGCAGTGCGTACAGGGACGAGCAGTACTTC. It encodes CASSAYRDEQYF.

This chain uses TRBV4-1 with TRBJ2-4, with TRBD2 matching over 8 bases. Germline loops: CDR1 MGHRA, CDR2 YSYEKL. The CDR3 sequence is 20 residues long. V dropped 0 bases and J dropped 3; count of bases not matched to a gene: 16. The CDR3 nucleotides are TGCGCCAGCAGCCAAGATCATCCCCGCGGGACGGGAGGGTTCAAAAACATTCAGTACTTC. Translation gives CASSQDHPRGTGGFKNIQYF.

This CDR3 reads CAISEALRADTQYF. The CDR3 nucleotides read TGTGCCATCAGTGAGGCCCTTCGAGCAGATACGCAGTATTTT. This chain connects TRBV10-3 to TRBJ2-3, with D unclear. Germline V gene data show CDR1 as ENHRY and CDR2 as SYGVKD. V was pared by 2 bases and J by 4 bases, with 10 bases between. The CDR3 is 14 residues long.

V gene TRBV30 combines with J gene TRBJ2-3, with a possible D match to TRBD2 (5 bases). Germline loops: CDR1 GTSNPN, CDR2 SVGIG (reference sequence). Between the trimmed V and J ends, which lost 0 bases and 5 bases, there was a span of 15 bases. The CDR3 length is 15 residues. The CDR3, as DNA: TGTGCCTGGAGTGTACGGGCTAGCAGGAGAGATACGCAGTATTTT. Its protein is CAWSVRASRRDTQYF.

V is TRBV7-3 and J is TRBJ2-1; D is unresolved. Trimming took 2 bases from V and 1 from J, leaving 9 bases between them. The V gene's germline CDR1 is SGHTA and CDR2 FQGTGA. This CDR3 region has 15 residues. CDR3 residues: CASSLYGGSYNEQFF. The CDR3 DNA is TGTGCCAGCAGCTTATACGGCGGATCCTACAATGAGCAGTTCTTC.

The chain employs TRBV19 and TRBJ1-2; 10 bases fit TRBD1. Germline loops: CDR1 LNHDA, CDR2 SQIVND (reference sequence). The CDR3 has 13 residues. The V segment lost 6 bases and the J segment 6 bases; nucleotides outside the gene matches: 4. This CDR3 reads CASRLTGGDGYTF. In DNA form, the CDR3 reads TGTGCCAGTAGACTGACAGGGGGCGATGGCTACACCTTC. The complete variable domain, with remaining parts taken from reference TRBV19 and TRBJ1-2, reads DGGITQSPKYLFRKEGQNVTLSCEQNLNHDAMYWYRQDPGQGLRLIYYSQIVNDFQKGDIAEGYSVSREKKESFPLTVTSAQKNPTAFYLCASRLTGGDGYTFGSGTRLTVV.

The chain combines TRBV7-8 with TRBJ2-2; D is unclear. V lost 5 bases and J 1 base, leaving 14 bases between the germline ends. CDR3 length: 16 residues. The germline gives CDR1 SGHVS, CDR2 FQNEAQ. The CDR3 is CASSTSMRQNTGELFF. CDR3 DNA sequence: TGTGCCAGCAGCACCAGTATGAGACAGAACACCGGGGAGCTGTTTTTT.

This sequence joins TRBV14 and TRBJ2-2; D is possibly TRBD2 (6 bases). Germline CDR1 reads SGHDN; CDR2 reads FVKESK. The length of the CDR3 is 15 residues. V was cut by 4 bases and J by 6 bases, with 15 bases left in between. The CDR3 bases are TGTGCCAGCAGCCGCTGGAGGGCCCTTGCCGGGGAGCTGTTTTTT. This gives the protein CASSRWRALAGELFF.